This is a list of T cell receptor beta chains from one sample in a study of T cell repertoires in cytomegalovirus infection. TCRdb itself ran the reads through MiXCR, one entry per CDR3 protein. The data contain approximately 500,000 distinct CDR3 sequences, about 11% of them seen just once; the ten biggest clones take up 10%. Material: PBMCs. These TCRs come from a human donor in good health (CMV status not recorded). Some clones in this sample may be carry-over from other donors' samples. Each CDR3 is given without its conserved first and last residue. Each record gives: D gene, J gene, V gene, CDR3 protein. D genes are given only for firm matches.

>TRBD1|TRBJ2-3|TRBV20-1
SATGQGNTDTQY
>-|TRBJ1-6|TRBV7-9
ASSSGVWNSPLH
>-|TRBJ1-2|TRBV19
ASSSAINGYT
>TRBD2|TRBJ2-2|TRBV29-1
SVGGRENTGELF
>-|TRBJ2-5|TRBV11-3
ASSLEGQPQETQY
>-|TRBJ2-1|TRBV20-1
SAPGPLGHNEQF
>TRBD1|TRBJ2-3|TRBV2
ASTGTGQDTQY
>TRBD1|TRBJ1-1|TRBV20-1
SARKTGVTEAF
>-|TRBJ1-1|TRBV3-1
ASSQETVRTEAF
>TRBD1|TRBJ2-1|TRBV7-3
ASSLRQGEFNEQF
>-|TRBJ1-1|TRBV6-1
ASTPSGGGPSAEAF
>TRBD2|TRBJ2-1|TRBV7-6
ASSPSVREGARRQF
>-|TRBJ2-7|TRBV5-1
ATSLTGSGYEQY
>TRBD1|TRBJ2-3|TRBV24-1
ATSDPGTGNTDTQY
>-|TRBJ1-2|TRBV6-1
ASNRKWDTNYGYT
>-|TRBJ1-2|TRBV6-5
ASSRNRDGYT
>-|TRBJ1-1|TRBV29-1
SSERGWGAF
>-|TRBJ2-2|TRBV28
ASSPEPNTGELF
>-|TRBJ2-7|TRBV27
ASSFRGQNYEQY
>-|TRBJ2-5|TRBV3-1
ASSQAIGHPWETQY
>TRBD1|TRBJ2-1|TRBV15
ATSGTGANYNEQF
>-|TRBJ2-1|TRBV3-1
ASSHLDRAGEQF
>-|TRBJ1-5|TRBV10-2
ASSGTVEQPQH
>TRBD1|TRBJ2-7|TRBV7-9
ASSSWDRDGYEQY
>TRBD1|TRBJ2-3|TRBV6-6
ASSYGVLGQGSTDTQY
>-|TRBJ2-1|TRBV6-2/TRBV6-3
ASTNSYNEQF
>TRBD1|TRBJ1-5|TRBV19
ASSNEQGTYQPQH
>-|TRBJ1-1|TRBV3-1
ASSQVLLSENTEAF
>TRBD2|TRBJ2-3|TRBV7-8
ASSLGAGGGQY
>TRBD1|TRBJ2-6|TRBV14
ASSQQGATGANVLT
>TRBD1|TRBJ1-2|TRBV27
ASSSIRWGQSFYGYT
>-|TRBJ1-5|TRBV3-1
ASSQGHSNQPQH
>TRBD2|TRBJ2-2|TRBV9
ASSVEGGGRVTGELF
>-|TRBJ1-2|TRBV7-8
ASSSRGIGYT
>TRBD1|TRBJ1-5|TRBV28
ASSFWDSENQPQH
>TRBD1|TRBJ1-4|TRBV5-4
ASSEQGGSEKLF
>-|TRBJ1-2|TRBV20-1
SPTGAGYGYT
>TRBD1|TRBJ2-7|TRBV7-9
ASSALAGQGFYEQY
>-|TRBJ2-1|TRBV30
AWSGQAAYNEQF
>-|TRBJ1-5|TRBV6-5
ASAPHPRDQPQH
>-|TRBJ2-1|TRBV12-3/TRBV12-4
ASSLRVGEQF
>-|TRBJ2-1|TRBV11-2
ASSPGLGPPEQF
>TRBD2|TRBJ2-3|TRBV5-4
ASSLESLAGGPQY
>-|TRBJ1-6|TRBV12-3/TRBV12-4
ASSLRGLGSPLH
>-|TRBJ2-7|TRBV12-3/TRBV12-4
ASSLSRGPSYEQY
>-|TRBJ2-1|TRBV29-1
SVYGDYNEQF
>-|TRBJ1-1|TRBV6-1
ASPPPWNTEAF
>-|TRBJ2-1|TRBV20-1
SAPVSYNEQF
>-|TRBJ2-4|TRBV6-1
ASSGGALAKNIQY
>TRBD2|TRBJ2-7|TRBV28
ASIGRRGAYEQY
>-|TRBJ2-4|TRBV5-4
ASSFRDTAKNIQY